This T cell receptor beta chain was obtained from a study of OX40 agonist ivuxolimab in advanced cancers. About the research overall: Every 2 weeks, patients received ivuxolimab intravenously, dosed at 0.01 to 10 mg/kg.

Study-wide results and caveats: Among expanded peripheral T cells, antigen specificity went undetermined.

Note on this clone: Its specificity is not known.

The table came from immunoSEQ multiplex PCR; TCRdb's copy has only in-frame clones and leaves some out. The sample carries about 100,000 clones, about 89% recorded once. The CDR3 has 15 amino acids. Deletions cut 2 bases from V and 3 bases from J, with 11 bases between. Germline V gene data show CDR1 as ENHRY and CDR2 as SYGVKD. The sequence was obtained from an adult with an advanced solid tumor such as melanoma, head and neck, liver or kidney cancer. Material: CD4+ or CD8+ T cells sorted from blood, obtained in a trial of the OX40 agonist ivuxolimab. The genes are TRBV10-3 and TRBJ1-5; D gene uncertain. CDR3 sequence: CAISEGRGYNQPQHF. CDR3 DNA: TGTGCCATCAGTGAGGGACGAGGATACAATCAGCCCCAGCATTTT.